These T cell receptor beta chains were read from a single sample in a study of blood T cell repertoires in COVID-19. Assay: immunoSEQ multiplex PCR; the TCRdb copy retains only in-frame clones and omits some. The sample lists roughly 80,000 clones, over 75% occurring once. Sequencing used peripheral blood. The receptors come from an elderly man with acute or convalescent COVID-19. Each CDR3 is given with its conserved first and last residue. D genes are given only for firm matches. Clone size is stated in some rows and not others, as once, few, many or a class when expanded.

j_call v_call clone_size d_call cdr3_nt cdr3_aa
TRBJ2-7 TRBV6-6 few - TGTGCCAGCAGCCTACAGGGGGGGTACGAGCAGTACTTC CASSLQGGYEQYF
TRBJ2-5 TRBV12-3/TRBV12-4 - - TGTGCCAGCAGTTTGAGTCGGGCGGGGACCCAGTACTTC CASSLSRAGTQYF
TRBJ2-1 TRBV10-3 - TRBD2 TGTGCCATCAGTGAACGGGGACTAGCGGGGGAATCAGGTGAGCAGTTCTTC CAISERGLAGESGEQFF
TRBJ2-1 TRBV7-3 - TRBD2 TGTGCCAGCAGCTTATTTACAGCGGGGGCAAATGAGCAGTTCTTC CASSLFTAGANEQFF
TRBJ2-3 TRBV13 - TRBD2 TGTGCCAGCAGCAGCCTACGGGGGGGAAGCACAGATACGCAGTATTTT CASSSLRGGSTDTQYF
TRBJ1-5 TRBV19 - - TGTGCCAGTATCGCCCTCGACAGGAGAGCCAATCAGCCCCAGCATTTT CASIALDRRANQPQHF
TRBJ1-6 TRBV6-5 - TRBD1 TGTGCCAGCAGTTTTAACAGGGGCAAGGCACCCCTCCACTTT CASSFNRGKAPLHF
TRBJ1-4 TRBV19 few - TGTGCCAGTTCTACAGGGAAGGGTGAAAAACTGTTTTTT CASSTGKGEKLFF
TRBJ2-5 TRBV11-3 - TRBD2 TGTGCCAGCAGCCCGGGACTAGCGGGGGGGCAAGAGACCCAGTACTTC CASSPGLAGGQETQYF
TRBJ1-1 TRBV4-1 - TRBD1 TGCGCCAGCAGCCAAGAAGGCTGGACAGGGAAGAACACTGAAGCTTTCTTT CASSQEGWTGKNTEAFF
TRBJ1-6 TRBV7-3 once - TGTGCCAGCAGCCGCGGGACGGTTAATTCACCCCTCCACTTT CASSRGTVNSPLHF
TRBJ1-5 TRBV19 - - TGTGCCAGTAGGACCGGGACACCGTCCAATCAGCCCCAGCATTTT CASRTGTPSNQPQHF
TRBJ2-1 TRBV15 - TRBD2 TGTGCCACCAGCAGAGATCACGCGGGGGGGCCCTCTTCCAATGAGCAGTTCTTC CATSRDHAGGPSSNEQFF
TRBJ2-3 TRBV7-8 - TRBD2 TGTGCCAGCAGCATGGAGCGGGGGGCCCCCACAGATACGCAGTATTTT CASSMERGAPTDTQYF
TRBJ2-1 TRBV28 - TRBD1 TGTGCCAGCAGTTTCCGGCACAGGGGATTAACCTACAATGAGCAGTTCTTC CASSFRHRGLTYNEQFF
TRBJ2-5 TRBV11-2 once - TGTGCCAGCAGCAAGACAGGCGTGGTGGAGGAGACCCAGTACTTC CASSKTGVVEETQYF
TRBJ1-6 TRBV30 - - TGTGCCTGGAGCCCCGGGACGGCGGCGGGATATTCACCCCTCCACTTT CAWSPGTAAGYSPLHF
TRBJ1-1 TRBV30 few - TGTGCCTGGAGTCCAAACCAGGGGAGAGCTTTCTTT CAWSPNQGRAFF
TRBJ1-2 TRBV10-3 - TRBD1 TGTGCCATCAGATTGACTGGACAGGGGAGTGGCTACACCTTC CAIRLTGQGSGYTF
TRBJ1-4 TRBV12-3/TRBV12-4 - TRBD1 TGTGCCAGCAGTCCCGGACAGGATGAAAAACTGTTTTTT CASSPGQDEKLFF
TRBJ2-5 TRBV7-7 - TRBD1 TGTGCTAGCAGCTCGGGCGACAGGGGACGGGAGACCCAGTACTTC CASSSGDRGRETQYF
TRBJ2-3 TRBV5-1 - - TGCGCCAGCAGGTGGCAGGGTACAGATACGCAGTATTTT CASRWQGTDTQYF
TRBJ1-3 TRBV6-5 - - TGTGCCAGCAGTTACGAGGCAAACTCTGGAAACACCATATATTTT CASSYEANSGNTIYF